This record covers a single TCR beta chain. This sample was included in a study of cytomegalovirus exposure and HLA in healthy donors. PCR used 60 Vbeta primers and 13 Jbeta primers. The assay was immunoSEQ multiplex PCR, and TCRdb's table has in-frame clones only and misses some. This table has fewer than 120,000 clones, about three quarters appearing once. The clonotype comes from a woman aged 60-70 years in good health and CMV-seropositive. Sequencing used PBMCs.

DNA for the CDR3: TGTGCCAGCAGTCCCCAGCTTGGGGGCACGTATGGCTACACCTTC. Its protein product is CASSPQLGGTYGYTF. This chain joins TRBV27 and TRBJ1-2; a weak D match, TRBD1 (6 bases). V lost 5 bases to trimming and J lost 5 bases, with 18 bases between them. The CDR3 runs 15 residues. Germline loops: CDR1 MNHEY, CDR2 SMNVEV (reference sequence).